This T cell receptor (beta chain) was identified in a study of T-cell reconstitution after alpha-beta-depleted transplantation in children. Regarding the study as a whole: Newly produced T cells mostly accounted for T-cell counts and diversity one year post-transplant.

The TCRbeta library was prepared with unique molecular identifiers. TCRdb passed the PCR reads through MiXCR, listing each CDR3 protein once. The repertoire holds approximately 98,000 distinct CDR3 sequences, with around 6.4% as singletons. CDR1 and CDR2 (germline): SGDLS, YYNGEE. Trimming at V came to 2 bases and at J to 2 bases, leaving 2 bases not matched to a gene. The CDR3 sequence is 14 residues long. This clonotype was seen many times. What it recognizes is unknown. This sequence was found in a male patient between 2 and 15 years old who had a stem cell transplant for acute lymphoblastic leukemia, so the T cells may come from the graft donor. The rearrangement joins TRBV9 to TRBJ2-7; 9 nucleotides align to TRBD2. The specimen comprised PBMCs, mostly from graft donor cells, sampled 360 days after TCRalphabeta/CD19-depleted stem cell transplant. The CDR3 protein is CASSVSGGPYEQYF. The CDR3 coding sequence is TGTGCCAGCAGCGTTAGCGGGGGACCCTACGAGCAGTACTTC.